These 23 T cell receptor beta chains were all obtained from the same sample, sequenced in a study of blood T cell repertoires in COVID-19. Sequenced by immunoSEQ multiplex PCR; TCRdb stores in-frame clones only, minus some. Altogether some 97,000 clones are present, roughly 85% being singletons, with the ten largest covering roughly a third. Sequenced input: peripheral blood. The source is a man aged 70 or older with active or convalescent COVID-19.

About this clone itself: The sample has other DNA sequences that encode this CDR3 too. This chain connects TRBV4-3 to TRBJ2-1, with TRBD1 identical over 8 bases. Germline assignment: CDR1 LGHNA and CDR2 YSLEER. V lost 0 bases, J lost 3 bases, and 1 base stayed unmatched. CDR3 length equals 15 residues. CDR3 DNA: TGCGCCAGCAGCCAAGAACAGGGGGTCTACAATGAGCAGTTCTTC. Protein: CASSQEQGVYNEQFF.

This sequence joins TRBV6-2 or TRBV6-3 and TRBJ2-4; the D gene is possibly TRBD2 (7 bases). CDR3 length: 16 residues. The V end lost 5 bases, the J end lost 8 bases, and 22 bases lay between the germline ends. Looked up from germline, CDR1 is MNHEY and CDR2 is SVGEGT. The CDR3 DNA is TGTGCCAGCAGTGCCCACGGAGGGGGGGGCAGGGACATTCAGTACTTC. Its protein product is CASSAHGGGGRDIQYF.

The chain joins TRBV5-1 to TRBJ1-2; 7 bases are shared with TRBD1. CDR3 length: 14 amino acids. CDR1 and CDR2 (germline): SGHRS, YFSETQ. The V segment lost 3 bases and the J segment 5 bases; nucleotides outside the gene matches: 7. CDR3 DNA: TGCGCCAGCAGCTATGCCGGACAGGCTTATGGCTACACCTTC. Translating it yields CASSYAGQAYGYTF.

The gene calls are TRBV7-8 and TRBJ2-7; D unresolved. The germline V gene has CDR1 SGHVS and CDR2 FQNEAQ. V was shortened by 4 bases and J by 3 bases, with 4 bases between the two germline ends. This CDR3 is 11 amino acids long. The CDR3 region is CASSSHYEQYF. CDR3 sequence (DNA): TGTGCCAGCAGCTCCCACTACGAGCAGTACTTC.

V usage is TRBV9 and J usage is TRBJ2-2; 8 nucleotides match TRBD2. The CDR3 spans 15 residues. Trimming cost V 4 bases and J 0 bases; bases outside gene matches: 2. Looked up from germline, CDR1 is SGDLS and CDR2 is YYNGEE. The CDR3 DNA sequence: TGTGCCAGCAGCACGGGAGGGACGAACACCGGGGAGCTGTTTTTT. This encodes CASSTGGTNTGELFF. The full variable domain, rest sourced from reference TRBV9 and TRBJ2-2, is DSGVTQTPKHLITATGQRVTLRCSPRSGDLSVYWYQQSLDQGLQFLIQYYNGEERAKGNILERFSAQQFPDLHSELNLSSLELGDSALYFCASSTGGTNTGELFFGEGSRLTVL.

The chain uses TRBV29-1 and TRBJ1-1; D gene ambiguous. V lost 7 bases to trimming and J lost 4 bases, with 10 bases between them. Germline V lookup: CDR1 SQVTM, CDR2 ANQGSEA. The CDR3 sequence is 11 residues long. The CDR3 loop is CSARDTTEAFF. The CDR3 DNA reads TGCAGCGCCCGAGACACCACTGAAGCTTTCTTT.

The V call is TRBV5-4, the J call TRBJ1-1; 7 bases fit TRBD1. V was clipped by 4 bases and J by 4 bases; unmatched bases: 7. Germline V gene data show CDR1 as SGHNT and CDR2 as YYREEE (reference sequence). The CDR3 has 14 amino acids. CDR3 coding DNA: TGTGCCAGCAGCCAGACAGGGTACGGCACTGAAGCTTTCTTT. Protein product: CASSQTGYGTEAFF.

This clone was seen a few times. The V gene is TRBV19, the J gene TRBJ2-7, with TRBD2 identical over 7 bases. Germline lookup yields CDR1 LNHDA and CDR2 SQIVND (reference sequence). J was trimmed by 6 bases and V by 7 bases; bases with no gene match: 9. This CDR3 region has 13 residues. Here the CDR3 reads CASTRGSFSEQYF. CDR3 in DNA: TGTGCCAGTACGCGGGGGTCCTTCAGCGAGCAGTACTTC.

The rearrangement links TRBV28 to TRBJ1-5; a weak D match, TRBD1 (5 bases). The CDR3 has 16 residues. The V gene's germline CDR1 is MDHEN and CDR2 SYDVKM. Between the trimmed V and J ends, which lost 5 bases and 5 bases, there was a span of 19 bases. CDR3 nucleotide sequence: TGTGCCAGCAGTCTTCCCGGGGGGGAGTTATATCAGCCCCAGCATTTT. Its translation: CASSLPGGELYQPQHF. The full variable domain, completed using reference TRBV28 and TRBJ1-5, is DVKVTQSSRYLVKRTGEKVFLECVQDMDHENMFWYRQDPGLGLRLIYFSYDVKMKEKGDIPEGYSVSREKKERFSLILESASTNQTSMYLCASSLPGGELYQPQHFGDGTRLSIL.

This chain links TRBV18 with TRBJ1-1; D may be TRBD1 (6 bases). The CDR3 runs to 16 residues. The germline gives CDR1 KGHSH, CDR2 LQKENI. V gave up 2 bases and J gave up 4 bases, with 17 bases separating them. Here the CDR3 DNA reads TGTGCCAGCTCACCAGGGGGCACGATTGAGGGCACTGAAGCTTTCTTT. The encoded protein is CASSPGGTIEGTEAFF.

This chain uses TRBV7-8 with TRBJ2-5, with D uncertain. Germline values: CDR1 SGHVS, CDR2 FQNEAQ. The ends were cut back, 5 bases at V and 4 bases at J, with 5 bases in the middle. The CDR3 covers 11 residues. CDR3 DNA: TGTGCCAGCAGCGCAGGAGAGACCCAGTACTTC. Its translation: CASSAGETQYF. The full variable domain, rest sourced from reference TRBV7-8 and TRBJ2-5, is GAGVSQSPRYKVAKRGQDVALRCDPISGHVSLFWYQQALGQGPEFLTYFQNEAQLDKSGLPSDRFFAERPEGSVSTLKIQRTQQEDSAVYLCASSAGETQYFGPGTRLLVL.

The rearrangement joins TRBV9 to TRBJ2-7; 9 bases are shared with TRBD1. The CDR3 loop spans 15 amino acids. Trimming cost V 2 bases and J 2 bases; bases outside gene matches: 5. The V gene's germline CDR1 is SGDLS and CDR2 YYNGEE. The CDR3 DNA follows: TGTGCCAGCAGCGTGGGACAGGGAGATGCCTACGAGCAGTACTTC. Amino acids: CASSVGQGDAYEQYF.

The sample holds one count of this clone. The CDR3 DNA reads TGCGCCAGCAGCTTGGGACTAGCGGGGGGGTCGTTTAGGGCCAACGTCCTGACTTTC. It codes for CASSLGLAGGSFRANVLTF. This chain uses TRBV5-1 with TRBJ2-6; 14 bases line up with TRBD2. The CDR3 length is 19 residues. The V segment lost 0 bases and the J segment 5 bases; nucleotides outside the gene matches: 7. Germline CDR1 reads SGHRS; CDR2 reads YFSETQ. The full variable domain, with the rest looked up from reference TRBV5-1 and TRBJ2-6, is KAGVTQTPRYLIKTRGQQVTLSCSPISGHRSVSWYQQTPGQGLQFLFEYFSETQRNKGNFPGRFSGRQFSNSRSEMNVSTLELGDSALYLCASSLGLAGGSFRANVLTFGAGSRLTVL.

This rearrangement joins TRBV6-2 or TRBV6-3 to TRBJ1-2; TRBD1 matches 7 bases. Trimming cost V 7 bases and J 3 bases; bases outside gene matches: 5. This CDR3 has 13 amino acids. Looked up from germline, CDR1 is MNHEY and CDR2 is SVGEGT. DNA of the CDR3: TGTGCCAGCAACCCCGGGACAGACTATGGCTACACCTTC. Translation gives CASNPGTDYGYTF.

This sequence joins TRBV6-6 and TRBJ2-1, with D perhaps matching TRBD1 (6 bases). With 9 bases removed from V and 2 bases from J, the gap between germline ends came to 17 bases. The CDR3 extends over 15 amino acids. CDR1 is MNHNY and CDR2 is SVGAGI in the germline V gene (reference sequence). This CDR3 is CARSSFGQPYNEQFF. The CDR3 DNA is TGTGCCAGAAGCTCATTCGGACAGCCCTACAATGAGCAGTTCTTC.

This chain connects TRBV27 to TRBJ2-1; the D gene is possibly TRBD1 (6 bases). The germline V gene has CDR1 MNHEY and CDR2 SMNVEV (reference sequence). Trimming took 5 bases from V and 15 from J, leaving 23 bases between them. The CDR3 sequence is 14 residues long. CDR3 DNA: TGTGCCAGCAGTCCGGGACGCAGCTATGACAGGCGGTTCTTC. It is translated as CASSPGRSYDRRFF.

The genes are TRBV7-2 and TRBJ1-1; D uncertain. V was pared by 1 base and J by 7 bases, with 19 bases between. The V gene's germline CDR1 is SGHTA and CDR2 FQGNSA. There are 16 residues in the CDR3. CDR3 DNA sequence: TGTGCCAGCAGCTTAGTTCTGGGCTCCGGGGTAAATGAAGCTTTCTTT. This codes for CASSLVLGSGVNEAFF.

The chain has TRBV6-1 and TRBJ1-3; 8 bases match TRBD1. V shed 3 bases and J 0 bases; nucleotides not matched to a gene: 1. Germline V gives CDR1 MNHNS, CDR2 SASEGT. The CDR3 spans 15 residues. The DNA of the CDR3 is TGTGCCAGCAGTGACGGGACAGGCTCTGGAAACACCATATATTTT. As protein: CASSDGTGSGNTIYF.

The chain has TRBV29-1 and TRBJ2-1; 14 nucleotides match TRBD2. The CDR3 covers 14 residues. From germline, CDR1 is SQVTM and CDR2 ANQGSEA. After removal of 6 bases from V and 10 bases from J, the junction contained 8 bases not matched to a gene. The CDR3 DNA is TGCAGCGTGGCGACTAGCGGGGGGGCCGGGGAGCAGTTCTTC. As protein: CSVATSGGAGEQFF.

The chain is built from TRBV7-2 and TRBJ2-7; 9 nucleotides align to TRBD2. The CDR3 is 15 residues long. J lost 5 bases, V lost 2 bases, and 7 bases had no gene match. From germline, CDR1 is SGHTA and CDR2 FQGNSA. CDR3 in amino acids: CASSLLGTSPNEQYF. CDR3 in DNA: TGTGCCAGCAGCTTATTAGGGACTAGCCCGAACGAGCAGTACTTC.

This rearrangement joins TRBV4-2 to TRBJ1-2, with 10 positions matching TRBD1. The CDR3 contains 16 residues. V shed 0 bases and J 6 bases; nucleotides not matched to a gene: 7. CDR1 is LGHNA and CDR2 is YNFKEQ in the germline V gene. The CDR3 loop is CASSQDHGQGVDGYTF. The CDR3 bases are TGTGCCAGCAGCCAAGATCACGGACAGGGGGTGGATGGCTACACCTTC.

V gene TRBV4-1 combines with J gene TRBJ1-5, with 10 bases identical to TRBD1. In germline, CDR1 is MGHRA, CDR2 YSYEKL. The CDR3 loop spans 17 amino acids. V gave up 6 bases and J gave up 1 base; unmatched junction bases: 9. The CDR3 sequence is CASSYRGQGISNQPQHF. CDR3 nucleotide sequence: TGCGCCAGCAGTTACAGGGGACAGGGGATAAGCAATCAGCCCCAGCATTTT.

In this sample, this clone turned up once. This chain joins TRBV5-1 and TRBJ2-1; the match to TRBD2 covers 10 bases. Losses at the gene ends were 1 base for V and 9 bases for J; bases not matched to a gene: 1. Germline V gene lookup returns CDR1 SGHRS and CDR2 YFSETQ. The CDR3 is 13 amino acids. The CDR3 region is CASSLTSGTEQFF. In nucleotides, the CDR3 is TGCGCCAGCAGCTTGACTAGCGGGACTGAGCAGTTCTTC.